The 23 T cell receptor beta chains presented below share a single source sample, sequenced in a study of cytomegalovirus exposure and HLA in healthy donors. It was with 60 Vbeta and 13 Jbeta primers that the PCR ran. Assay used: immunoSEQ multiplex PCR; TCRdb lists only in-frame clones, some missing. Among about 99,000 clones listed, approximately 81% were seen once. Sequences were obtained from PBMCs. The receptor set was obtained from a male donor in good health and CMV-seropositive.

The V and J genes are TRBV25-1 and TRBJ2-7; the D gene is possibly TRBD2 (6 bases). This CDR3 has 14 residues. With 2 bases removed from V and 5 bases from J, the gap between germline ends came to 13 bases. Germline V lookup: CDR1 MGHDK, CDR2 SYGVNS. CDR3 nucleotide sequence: TGTGCCAGCAGTGAAACCAGCGGGTCCAACGAGCAGTACTTC. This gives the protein CASSETSGSNEQYF.

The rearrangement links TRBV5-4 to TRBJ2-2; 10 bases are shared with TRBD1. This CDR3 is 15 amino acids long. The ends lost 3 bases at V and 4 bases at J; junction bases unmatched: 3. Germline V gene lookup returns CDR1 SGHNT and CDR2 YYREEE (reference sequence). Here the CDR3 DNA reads TGTGCCAGCAGCTACGGACAGGGGGGCACCGGGGAGCTGTTTTTT. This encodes CASSYGQGGTGELFF.

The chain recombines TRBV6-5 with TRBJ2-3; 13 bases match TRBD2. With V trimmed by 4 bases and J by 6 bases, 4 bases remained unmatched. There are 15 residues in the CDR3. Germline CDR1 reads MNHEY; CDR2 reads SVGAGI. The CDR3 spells CASSSWTSGGDTQYF. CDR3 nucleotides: TGTGCCAGCAGTTCCTGGACTAGCGGGGGCGATACGCAGTATTTT.

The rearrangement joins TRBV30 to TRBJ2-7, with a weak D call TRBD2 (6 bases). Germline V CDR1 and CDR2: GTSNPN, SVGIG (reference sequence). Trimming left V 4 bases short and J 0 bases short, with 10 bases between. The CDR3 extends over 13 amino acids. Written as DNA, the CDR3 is TGTGCCTGGACCGCGGGGAGCTCCTACGAGCAGTACTTC. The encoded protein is CAWTAGSSYEQYF.

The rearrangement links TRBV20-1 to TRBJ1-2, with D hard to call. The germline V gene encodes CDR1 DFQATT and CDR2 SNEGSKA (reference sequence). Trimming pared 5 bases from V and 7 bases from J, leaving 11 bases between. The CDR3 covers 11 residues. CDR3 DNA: TGCAGTGCTCCCTCTGGGCTTGGCTACACCTTC. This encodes CSAPSGLGYTF.

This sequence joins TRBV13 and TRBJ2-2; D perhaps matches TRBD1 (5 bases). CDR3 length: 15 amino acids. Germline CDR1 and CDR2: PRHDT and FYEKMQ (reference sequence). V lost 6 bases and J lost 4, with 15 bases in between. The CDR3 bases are TGTGCCAGCAGTAAGAGAACAGGATTCACCGGGGAGCTGTTTTTT. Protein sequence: CASSKRTGFTGELFF.

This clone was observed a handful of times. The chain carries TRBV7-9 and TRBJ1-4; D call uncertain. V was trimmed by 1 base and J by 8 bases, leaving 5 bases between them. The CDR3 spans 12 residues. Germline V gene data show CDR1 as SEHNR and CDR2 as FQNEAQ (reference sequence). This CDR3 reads CASSLVGEKLFF. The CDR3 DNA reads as TGTGCCAGCAGCTTAGTCGGGGAAAAACTGTTTTTT. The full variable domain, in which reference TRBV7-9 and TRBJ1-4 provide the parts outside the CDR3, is DTGVSQNPRHKITKRGQNVTFRCDPISEHNRLYWYRQTLGQGPEFLTYFQNEAQLEKSRLLSDRFSAERPKGSFSTLEIQRTEQGDSAMYLCASSLVGEKLFFGSGTQLSVL.

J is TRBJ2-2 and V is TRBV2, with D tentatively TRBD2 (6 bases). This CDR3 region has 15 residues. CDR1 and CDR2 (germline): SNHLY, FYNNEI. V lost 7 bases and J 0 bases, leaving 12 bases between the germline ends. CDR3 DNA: TGTGCCAGCAACCCTAGGGACTCGAACACCGGGGAGCTGTTTTTT. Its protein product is CASNPRDSNTGELFF.

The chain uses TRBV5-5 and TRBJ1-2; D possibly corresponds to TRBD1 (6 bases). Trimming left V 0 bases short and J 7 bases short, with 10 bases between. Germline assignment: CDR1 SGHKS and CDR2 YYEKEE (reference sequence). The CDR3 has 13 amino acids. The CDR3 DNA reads TGTGCCAGCAGCTTGGGGGGGCCGGGTGGCTACACCTTC. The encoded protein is CASSLGGPGGYTF.

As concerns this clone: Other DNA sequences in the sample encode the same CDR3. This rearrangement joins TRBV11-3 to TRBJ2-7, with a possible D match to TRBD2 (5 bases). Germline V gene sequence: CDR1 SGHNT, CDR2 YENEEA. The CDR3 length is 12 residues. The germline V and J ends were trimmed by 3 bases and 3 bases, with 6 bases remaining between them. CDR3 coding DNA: TGTGCCAGCAGCTTTCGGGGCTACGAGCAGTACTTC. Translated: CASSFRGYEQYF. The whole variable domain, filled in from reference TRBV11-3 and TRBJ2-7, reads EAGVVQSPRYKIIEKKQPVAFWCNPISGHNTLYWYLQNLGQGPELLIRYENEEAVDDSQLPKDRFSAERLKGVDSTLKIQPAELGDSAVYLCASSFRGYEQYFGPGTRLTVT.

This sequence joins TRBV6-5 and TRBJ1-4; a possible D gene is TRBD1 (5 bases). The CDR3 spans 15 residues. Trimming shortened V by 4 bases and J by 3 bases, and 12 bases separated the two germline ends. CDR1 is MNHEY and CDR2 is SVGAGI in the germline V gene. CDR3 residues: CASSWAGGSNEKLFF. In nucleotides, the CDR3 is TGTGCCAGCAGTTGGGCCGGGGGGTCTAATGAAAAACTGTTTTTT.

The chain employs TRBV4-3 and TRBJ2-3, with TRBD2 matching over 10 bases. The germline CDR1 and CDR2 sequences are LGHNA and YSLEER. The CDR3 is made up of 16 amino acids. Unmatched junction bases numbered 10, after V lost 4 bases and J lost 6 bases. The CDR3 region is CASSPRTGTSVDTQYF. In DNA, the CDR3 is TGCGCCAGCAGCCCGCGGACAGGGACTAGCGTCGATACGCAGTATTTT.

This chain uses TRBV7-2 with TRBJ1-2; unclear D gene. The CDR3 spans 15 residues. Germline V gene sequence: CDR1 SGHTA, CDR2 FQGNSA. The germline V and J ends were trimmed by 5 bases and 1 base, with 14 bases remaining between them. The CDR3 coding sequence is TGTGCCAGCAGCACTCGACATCCCATTAACTATGGCTACACCTTC. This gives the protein CASSTRHPINYGYTF.

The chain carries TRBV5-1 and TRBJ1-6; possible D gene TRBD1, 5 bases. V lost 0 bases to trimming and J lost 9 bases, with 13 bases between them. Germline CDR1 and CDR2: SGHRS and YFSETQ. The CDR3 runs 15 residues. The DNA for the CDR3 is TGCGCCAGCAGCTTGGAAGCCCAGGGAGGTTCACCCCTCCACTTT. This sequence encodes CASSLEAQGGSPLHF.

The CDR3: CASSSGGSYEQYF. The CDR3 DNA reads TGTGCCAGCAGCTCCGGGGGATCCTACGAGCAGTACTTC. This sequence joins TRBV7-3 and TRBJ2-7; the D gene is possibly TRBD2 (6 bases). This CDR3 is 13 amino acids long. The V end was cut by 4 bases, the J end by 1 base, with 8 bases between. Germline V lookup: CDR1 SGHTA, CDR2 FQGTGA.

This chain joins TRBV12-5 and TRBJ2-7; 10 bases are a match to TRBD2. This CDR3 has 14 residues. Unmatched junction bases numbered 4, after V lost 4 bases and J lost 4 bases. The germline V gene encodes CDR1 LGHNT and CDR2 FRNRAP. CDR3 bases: TGTGCTAGTGGTTCGTCTAGCGGGGGTTACGAGCAGTACTTC. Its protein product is CASGSSSGGYEQYF.

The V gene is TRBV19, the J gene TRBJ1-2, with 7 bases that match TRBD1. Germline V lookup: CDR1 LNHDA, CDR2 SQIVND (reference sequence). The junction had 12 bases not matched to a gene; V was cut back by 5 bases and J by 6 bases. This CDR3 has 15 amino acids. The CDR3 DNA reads TGTGCCAGTAGTCGTGGGGGACAGCCGGAGGATGGCTACACCTTC. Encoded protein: CASSRGGQPEDGYTF.

The CDR3 DNA reads TGTGCCAGCATGAAAGGGGACAGGGAGCGGGCTAATGAAAAACTGTTTTTT. Its translation is CASMKGDRERANEKLFF. This rearrangement joins TRBV2 to TRBJ1-4, with TRBD1 identical over 9 bases. Germline V gives CDR1 SNHLY, CDR2 FYNNEI. The junction had 12 bases not matched to a gene; V was cut back by 7 bases and J by 3 bases. The CDR3 length is 17 residues.

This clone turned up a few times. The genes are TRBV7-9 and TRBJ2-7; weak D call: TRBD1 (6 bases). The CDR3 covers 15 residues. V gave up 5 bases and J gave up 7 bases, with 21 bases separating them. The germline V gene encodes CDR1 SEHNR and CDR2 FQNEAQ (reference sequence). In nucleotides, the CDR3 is TGTGCCAGCAGCCCCAGCCCAGGGGATGCACGGGAGCAGTACTTC. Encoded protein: CASSPSPGDAREQYF. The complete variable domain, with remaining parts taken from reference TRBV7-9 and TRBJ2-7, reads DTGVSQNPRHKITKRGQNVTFRCDPISEHNRLYWYRQTLGQGPEFLTYFQNEAQLEKSRLLSDRFSAERPKGSFSTLEIQRTEQGDSAMYLCASSPSPGDAREQYFGPGTRLTVT.

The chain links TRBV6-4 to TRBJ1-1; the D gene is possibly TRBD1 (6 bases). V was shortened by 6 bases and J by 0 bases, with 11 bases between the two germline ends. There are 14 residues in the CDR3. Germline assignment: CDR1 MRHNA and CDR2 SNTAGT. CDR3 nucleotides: TGTGCCAGCAGGACACAGGGTGTGAACACTGAAGCTTTCTTT. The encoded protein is CASRTQGVNTEAFF.

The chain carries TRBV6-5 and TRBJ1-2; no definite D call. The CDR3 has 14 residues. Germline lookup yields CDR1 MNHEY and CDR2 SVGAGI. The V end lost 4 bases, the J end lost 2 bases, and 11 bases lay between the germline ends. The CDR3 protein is CASSSPETNYGYTF. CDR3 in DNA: TGTGCCAGCAGTTCCCCGGAGACGAACTATGGCTACACCTTC.

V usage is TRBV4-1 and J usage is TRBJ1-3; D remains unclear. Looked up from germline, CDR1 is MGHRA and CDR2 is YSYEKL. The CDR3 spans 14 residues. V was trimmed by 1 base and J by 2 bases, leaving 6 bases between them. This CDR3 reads CASSQGQTGNTIYF. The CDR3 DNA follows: TGCGCCAGCAGCCAAGGACAAACTGGAAACACCATATATTTT.

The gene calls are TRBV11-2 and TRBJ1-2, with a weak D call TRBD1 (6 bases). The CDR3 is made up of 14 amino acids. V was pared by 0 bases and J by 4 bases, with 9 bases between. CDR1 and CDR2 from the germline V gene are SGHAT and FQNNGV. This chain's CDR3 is CASSLEDSPYGYTF. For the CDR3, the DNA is TGTGCCAGCAGCTTAGAGGACAGTCCCTATGGCTACACCTTC.